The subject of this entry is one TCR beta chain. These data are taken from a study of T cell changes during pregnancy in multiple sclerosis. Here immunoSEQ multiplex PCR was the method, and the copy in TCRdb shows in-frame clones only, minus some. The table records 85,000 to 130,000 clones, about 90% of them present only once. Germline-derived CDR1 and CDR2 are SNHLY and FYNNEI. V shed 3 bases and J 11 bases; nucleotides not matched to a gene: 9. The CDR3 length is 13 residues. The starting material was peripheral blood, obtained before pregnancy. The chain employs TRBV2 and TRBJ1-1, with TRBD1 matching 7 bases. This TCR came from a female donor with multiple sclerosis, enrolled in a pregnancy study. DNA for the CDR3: TGTGCCAGCAGTGAGAGACAGGGCTCTTTGGCTTTCTTT. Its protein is CASSERQGSLAFF.